These 23 T cell receptor beta chains came from one sample sequenced in a study of OX40 agonist ivuxolimab in advanced cancers. Sequencing used immunoSEQ multiplex PCR; TCRdb keeps in-frame clones, though not all of them. The profile shows about 35,000 clones, 90% to 95% of them singletons. The starting material was CD4+ or CD8+ T cells sorted from blood, obtained in a trial of the OX40 agonist ivuxolimab. The receptors were sampled from an adult with an advanced solid tumor such as melanoma, head and neck, liver or kidney cancer.

The chain is built from TRBV6-6 and TRBJ2-1; no clear D. V was trimmed by 0 bases and J by 7 bases, leaving 13 bases between them. Per the germline V gene, CDR1 is MNHNY and CDR2 is SVGAGI (reference sequence). The CDR3 runs 15 residues. In DNA form, the CDR3 reads TGTGCCAGCAGTTACTCTAGCCCGTCGATTAATGAGCAGTTCTTC. This sequence encodes CASSYSSPSINEQFF.

This clone was found once. The V gene is TRBV7-9, the J gene TRBJ2-7; D uncertain. The CDR3 sequence is 14 residues long. Trimming shortened V by 2 bases and J by 0 bases, and 8 bases separated the two germline ends. The germline V gene has CDR1 SEHNR and CDR2 FQNEAQ (reference sequence). The CDR3 sequence: CASSLSESSYEQYF. CDR3 nucleotide sequence: TGTGCCAGCAGCTTATCCGAGAGCTCCTACGAGCAGTACTTC. Looking up the rest from reference TRBV7-9 and TRBJ2-7 gives the full variable domain: DTGVSQNPRHKITKRGQNVTFRCDPISEHNRLYWYRQTLGQGPEFLTYFQNEAQLEKSRLLSDRFSAERPKGSFSTLEIQRTEQGDSAMYLCASSLSESSYEQYFGPGTRLTVT.

The rearrangement joins TRBV6-4 to TRBJ2-1; weak D call: TRBD2 (6 bases). The CDR3 extends over 15 amino acids. Trimming shortened V by 6 bases and J by 7 bases, and 19 bases separated the two germline ends. Germline assignment: CDR1 MRHNA and CDR2 SNTAGT. DNA for the CDR3: TGTGCCAGCAGCGATACTAGCTTTCCGACGAATGAGCAGTTCTTC. This translates into CASSDTSFPTNEQFF.

J is TRBJ2-1 and V is TRBV4-1, with a tentative D call TRBD1 (5 bases). CDR3 length: 18 amino acids. V was clipped by 1 base and J by 4 bases, with 20 bases between them. Per germline, CDR1 MGHRA and CDR2 YSYEKL. CDR3 loop: CASSQGREDSLRYNEQFF. The CDR3 region has the DNA TGCGCCAGCAGCCAAGGGCGCGAAGACAGCCTTCGGTACAATGAGCAGTTCTTC.

V gene TRBV6-4 combines with J gene TRBJ2-7; D ambiguous. The CDR3 loop spans 8 amino acids. Germline V gene sequence: CDR1 MRHNA, CDR2 SNTAGT. The V end lost 11 bases, the J end lost 12 bases, and 11 bases lay between the germline ends. The CDR3 protein is CAPQMGYF. CDR3 nucleotide sequence: TGTGCCCCTCAAATGGGGTACTTC.

The chain links TRBV6-1 to TRBJ2-7, with 9 bases identical to TRBD1. Germline V CDR1 and CDR2: MNHNS, SASEGT. The V and J ends lost 6 bases and 2 bases, in that order; junction bases with no gene match: 5. The CDR3 sequence is 14 residues long. The CDR3 protein is CASRDRGLAYEQYF. CDR3 DNA: TGTGCCAGCAGAGACAGGGGGTTAGCCTACGAGCAGTACTTC.

In this sample, this clone turned up a few times. The J gene is TRBJ2-3, the V gene TRBV6-9; D not certain. The V end lost 6 bases, the J end lost 2 bases, and 15 bases lay between the germline ends. This CDR3 region has 15 residues. Looked up from germline, CDR1 is MNHGY and CDR2 is SVAAGI. The DNA of the CDR3 is TGTGCCAGCAGCCCCCCCCGCCCCCTCACAGATACGCAGTATTTT. Translating gives CASSPPRPLTDTQYF.

The V gene is TRBV7-8, the J gene TRBJ2-1, with 7 nucleotides matching TRBD1. The CDR3 is 15 residues long. The trim removed 2 bases at V and 5 bases at J, leaving 6 bases unmatched. Per the germline V gene, CDR1 is SGHVS and CDR2 is FQNEAQ. The CDR3, as DNA: TGTGCCAGCAGCTTATACAGGGGATCAGACAATGAGCAGTTCTTC. Its translation: CASSLYRGSDNEQFF.

This clone has only one observation. This chain connects TRBV28 to TRBJ2-3; a weak D match, TRBD2 (5 bases). Trimming cost V 7 bases and J 2 bases, with 19 bases left between them. In germline, CDR1 is MDHEN, CDR2 SYDVKM. The CDR3 has 16 amino acids. The CDR3 is CASNQASWANTDTQYF. CDR3 DNA sequence: TGTGCCAGCAACCAAGCTAGCTGGGCGAACACAGATACGCAGTATTTT.

The rearrangement uses TRBV5-1 and TRBJ2-7, with 7 nucleotides matching TRBD1. V lost 3 bases, J lost 3 bases, and 3 bases stayed unmatched. This CDR3 has 13 amino acids. Per germline, CDR1 SGHRS and CDR2 YFSETQ. The CDR3 here is CASSSDRDYEQYF. The CDR3 DNA reads as TGCGCCAGCAGCTCCGACAGGGACTACGAGCAGTACTTC.

This chain uses TRBV5-1 with TRBJ2-2; D gene uncertain. The V gene's germline CDR1 is SGHRS and CDR2 YFSETQ. CDR3 length: 12 residues. The V end lost 10 bases, the J end lost 3 bases, and 10 bases lay between the germline ends. CDR3 DNA sequence: TGCGCCCTCAGGAGCGACACCGGGGAGCTGTTTTTT. Residues: CALRSDTGELFF.

The chain combines TRBV7-9 with TRBJ2-7, with D unclear. The CDR3 is 12 residues long. Trimming took 5 bases from V and 4 from J, leaving 9 bases between them. Germline V gene lookup returns CDR1 SEHNR and CDR2 FQNEAQ (reference sequence). CDR3: CASSRAGYEQYF. CDR3 sequence (DNA): TGTGCCAGCAGCCGTGCCGGTTACGAGCAGTACTTC.

V is TRBV15 and J is TRBJ1-5; D remains ambiguous. This CDR3 contains 14 residues. V was trimmed by 6 bases and J by 0 bases, leaving 9 bases between them. Per germline, CDR1 LNHNV and CDR2 YYDKDF (reference sequence). CDR3 sequence: CATRPGVSNQPQHF. CDR3 sequence (DNA): TGTGCCACCAGACCGGGCGTTAGCAATCAGCCCCAGCATTTT.

In its sample, this clone was seen once. The CDR3, as DNA: TGCGCCAGCAGCTTGGCCTCCGCGGCGGAAAAACTGTTTTTT. It is translated as CASSLASAAEKLFF. V is TRBV5-1 and J is TRBJ1-4; D remains ambiguous. Germline CDR1 and CDR2: SGHRS and YFSETQ. CDR3 length: 14 residues. V shed 0 bases and J shed 8 bases, with 11 bases lying between them. The whole variable domain, filled in from reference TRBV5-1 and TRBJ1-4, reads KAGVTQTPRYLIKTRGQQVTLSCSPISGHRSVSWYQQTPGQGLQFLFEYFSETQRNKGNFPGRFSGRQFSNSRSEMNVSTLELGDSALYLCASSLASAAEKLFFGSGTQLSVL.

This chain joins TRBV19 and TRBJ2-7, with 9 bases matching TRBD1. This CDR3 comprises 14 residues. V was clipped by 5 bases and J by 6 bases; unmatched bases: 8. From germline, CDR1 is LNHDA and CDR2 SQIVND (reference sequence). The DNA of the CDR3 is TGTGCCAGTAGTCCCCGACAGGGGGGAGGCGAGCAGTACTTC. Protein sequence: CASSPRQGGGEQYF.

This chain links TRBV11-2 with TRBJ2-7; 9 bases line up with TRBD1. CDR1 is SGHAT, CDR2 FQNNGV, per germline. This CDR3 comprises 13 residues. The trim removed 6 bases at V and 6 bases at J, leaving 6 bases unmatched. CDR3 bases: TGTGCCAGCAGTTCCGGGACAGGGTTCGAGCAGTACTTC. Amino acid sequence: CASSSGTGFEQYF.

CDR3 residues: CASSPEASRDEQFF. CDR3 nucleotides: TGCGCCAGCAGCCCCGAGGCCTCGAGGGATGAGCAGTTCTTC. The rearrangement uses TRBV4-3 and TRBJ2-1; D might be TRBD2 (5 bases). Germline-derived CDR1 and CDR2 are LGHNA and YSLEER. The CDR3 has 14 amino acids. Trimming cost V 4 bases and J 8 bases, with 15 bases left between them.

This clone was counted between two and nine times. This chain links TRBV9 with TRBJ1-1; the match to TRBD1 covers 8 bases. J was trimmed by 1 base and V by 4 bases; bases with no gene match: 6. The CDR3 consists of 15 residues. Germline assignment: CDR1 SGDLS and CDR2 YYNGEE. This chain's CDR3 is CASSPQGAWNTEAFF. The CDR3 DNA sequence: TGTGCCAGCAGCCCGCAGGGGGCGTGGAACACTGAAGCTTTCTTT.

The genes are TRBV9 and TRBJ2-5; 7 bases match TRBD1. The CDR3 has 15 amino acids. Trimming took 3 bases from V and 5 from J; bases not matched to a gene: 10. CDR1 and CDR2 from the germline V gene are SGDLS and YYNGEE. The CDR3 bases are TGTGCCAGCAGCGATTACAGGGGAGCGGAGGAGACCCAGTACTTC. Its translation: CASSDYRGAEETQYF.

The chain is built from TRBV7-8 and TRBJ2-1; D remains ambiguous. With 5 bases removed from V and 10 bases from J, the gap between germline ends came to 9 bases. This CDR3 contains 11 residues. The germline V gene encodes CDR1 SGHVS and CDR2 FQNEAQ. DNA of the CDR3: TGTGCCAGCAGCCACTCCGGGGAGCAGTTCTTC. This translates into CASSHSGEQFF.

The chain employs TRBV6-5 and TRBJ2-7; D could derive from TRBD1 or TRBD2 (5 bases each). The CDR3 is made up of 14 amino acids. The V and J ends lost 6 bases and 6 bases respectively, with 18 bases between them. Germline V CDR1 and CDR2: MNHEY, SVGAGI. This chain's CDR3 is CASSPLGGKGEQYF. In nucleotides, the CDR3 is TGTGCCAGCAGCCCCCTTGGGGGAAAGGGCGAGCAGTACTTC.

On this clone itself: Distinct nucleotide sequences in the sample also encode this CDR3. This chain connects TRBV7-9 to TRBJ2-5, with D possibly being TRBD1 or TRBD2 (6 bases each). With 3 bases removed from V and 3 bases from J, the gap between germline ends came to 8 bases. The CDR3 covers 13 residues. Germline V gene sequence: CDR1 SEHNR, CDR2 FQNEAQ (reference sequence). Here the CDR3 reads CASSLEGEETQYF. CDR3 sequence (DNA): TGTGCCAGCAGCTTGGAGGGGGAAGAGACCCAGTACTTC.

The chain employs TRBV21-1 and TRBJ2-5; the table's D call, TRBD1, was not checked against the DNA. TRBV21-1 is a pseudogene. The length of the CDR3 is 17 residues. The CDR3 nucleotides are TGTGCCAGCAGCAAAAAATATGGGACAGGGGGCCCGGAGACCCAGTACTTC. This gives the protein CASSKKYGTGGPETQYF.